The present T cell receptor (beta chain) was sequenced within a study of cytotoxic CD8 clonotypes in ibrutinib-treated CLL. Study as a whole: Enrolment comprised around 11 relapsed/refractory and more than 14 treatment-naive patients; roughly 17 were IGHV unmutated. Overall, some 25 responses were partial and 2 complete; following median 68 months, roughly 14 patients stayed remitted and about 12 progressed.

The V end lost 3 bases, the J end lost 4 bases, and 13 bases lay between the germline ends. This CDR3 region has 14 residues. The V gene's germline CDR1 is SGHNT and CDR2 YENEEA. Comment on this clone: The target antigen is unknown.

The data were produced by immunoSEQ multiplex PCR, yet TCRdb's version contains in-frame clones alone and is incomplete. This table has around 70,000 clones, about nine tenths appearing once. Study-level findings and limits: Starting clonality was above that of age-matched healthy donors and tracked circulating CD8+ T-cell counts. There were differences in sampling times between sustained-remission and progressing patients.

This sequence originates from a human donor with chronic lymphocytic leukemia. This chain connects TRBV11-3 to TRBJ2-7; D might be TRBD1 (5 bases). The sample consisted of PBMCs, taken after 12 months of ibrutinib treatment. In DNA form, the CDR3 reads TGTGCCAGCAGCTTCAGGGATTTTGGGTACGAGCAGTACTTC. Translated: CASSFRDFGYEQYF.